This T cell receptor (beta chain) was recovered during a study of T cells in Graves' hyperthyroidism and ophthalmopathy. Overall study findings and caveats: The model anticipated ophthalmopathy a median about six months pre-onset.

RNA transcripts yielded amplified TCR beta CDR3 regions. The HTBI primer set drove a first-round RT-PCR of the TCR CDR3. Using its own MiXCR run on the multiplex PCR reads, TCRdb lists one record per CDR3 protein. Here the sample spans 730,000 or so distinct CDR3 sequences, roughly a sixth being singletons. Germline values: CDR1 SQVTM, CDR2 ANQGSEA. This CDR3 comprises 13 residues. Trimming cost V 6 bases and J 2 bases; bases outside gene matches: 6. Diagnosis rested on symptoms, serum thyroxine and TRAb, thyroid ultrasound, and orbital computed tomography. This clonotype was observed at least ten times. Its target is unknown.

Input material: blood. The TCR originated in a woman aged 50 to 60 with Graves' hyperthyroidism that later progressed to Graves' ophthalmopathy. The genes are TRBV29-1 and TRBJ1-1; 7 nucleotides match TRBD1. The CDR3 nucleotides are TGCAGCGTGCGGACAGGCGGAAACACTGAAGCTTTCTTT. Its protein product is CSVRTGGNTEAFF.